These T cell receptor beta chains were read from a single sample in a study of blood T cell repertoires in COVID-19. Assay used: immunoSEQ multiplex PCR; TCRdb lists only in-frame clones, some missing. Among tens of thousands of clones listed, about 90% were seen once. Sequenced: peripheral blood. The receptors were gathered from a middle-aged man with COVID-19, enrolled during active disease. The CDR3 runs from the conserved cysteine through the conserved F or W. Size tells how often a clone was seen (once, few, many) or the class of an expanded clone, and some rows leave it out.

V: TRBV9; size: NA; J: TRBJ1-3; CDR3: CASSVVGTVSGNTIYF
V: TRBV27; size: once; J: TRBJ2-1; CDR3: CASSFGTQGNEQFF
V: TRBV24-1; size: NA; J: TRBJ2-4; CDR3: CATSDAQGAKNIQYF
V: TRBV5-1; size: NA; J: TRBJ1-2; CDR3: CASSPGQGEGYTF
V: TRBV27; size: few; J: TRBJ1-1; CDR3: CASSSLTNTEAFF
V: TRBV7-9; size: NA; J: TRBJ2-1; CDR3: CASSHLLAGGQDEQFF
V: TRBV4-1; size: NA; J: TRBJ2-1; CDR3: CASSQAGTSGGFRVYEQFF
V: TRBV10-3; size: NA; J: TRBJ2-7; CDR3: CAISERTSGSSYEQYF
V: TRBV30; size: NA; J: TRBJ1-2; CDR3: CAWSVHGEVYGYTF
V: TRBV5-1; size: NA; J: TRBJ1-3; CDR3: CASSLDLGNTIYF
V: TRBV29-1; size: NA; J: TRBJ1-2; CDR3: CSVGNRGYGYTF
V: TRBV3-1/TRBV3-2; size: NA; J: TRBJ1-5; CDR3: CASSLRGQGPQPQHF
V: TRBV4-1; size: NA; J: TRBJ2-7; CDR3: CASSQLTSSYEQYF
V: TRBV3-1/TRBV3-2; size: NA; J: TRBJ1-1; CDR3: CASSQAWQKNTEAFF
V: TRBV10-3; size: NA; J: TRBJ1-3; CDR3: CAISESSADSGNTIYF
V: TRBV18; size: NA; J: TRBJ2-7; CDR3: CASSPDRDEQYF
V: TRBV19; size: NA; J: TRBJ2-7; CDR3: CASSIVGRVKSSYEQYF
V: TRBV29-1; size: NA; J: TRBJ2-1; CDR3: CSVDWLAGYNEQFF
V: TRBV6-1; size: NA; J: TRBJ1-6; CDR3: CASSAPGSRHNSPLHF
V: TRBV2; size: once; J: TRBJ2-3; CDR3: CASRVLAGGTDTQYF
V: TRBV5-8; size: NA; J: TRBJ1-6; CDR3: CASSLQGVYNSPLHF
V: TRBV7-9; size: NA; J: TRBJ1-6; CDR3: CASSSSDRYDSPLHF
V: TRBV21-1; size: once; J: TRBJ1-2; CDR3: CALAVRSYGYTF
V: TRBV11-1; size: NA; J: TRBJ1-4; CDR3: CASSVGGTNEKLFF
V: TRBV5-4; size: NA; J: TRBJ2-7; CDR3: CASSLGRGETYEQYF
V: TRBV7-9; size: NA; J: TRBJ1-2; CDR3: CASSHTGQGAGYTF
V: TRBV5-1; size: NA; J: TRBJ2-2; CDR3: CASSLGMAGHTGELFF
V: TRBV4-3; size: NA; J: TRBJ2-7; CDR3: CASSQLTDTSYEQYF
V: TRBV19; size: NA; J: TRBJ2-7; CDR3: CASSTGQGYEQYF
V: TRBV11-2; size: NA; J: TRBJ2-7; CDR3: CASSRGQSYEQYF
V: TRBV28; size: NA; J: TRBJ1-3; CDR3: CASRSTGASGNTIYF
V: TRBV7-8; size: NA; J: TRBJ2-6; CDR3: CASSFPSTGGSSGANVLTF
V: TRBV3-1/TRBV3-2; size: few; J: TRBJ1-2; CDR3: CASSQGRGTSHGYTF
V: TRBV18; size: NA; J: TRBJ2-7; CDR3: CASSPDRGDEQYF
V: TRBV14; size: once; J: TRBJ2-3; CDR3: CASSGVIGGTDTQYF
V: TRBV5-4; size: NA; J: TRBJ1-1; CDR3: CASSPRTGARPEAFF
V: TRBV6-1; size: NA; J: TRBJ1-1; CDR3: CASRTGNTEAFF
V: TRBV5-5; size: NA; J: TRBJ2-2; CDR3: CASSWGTGGNTGELFF
V: TRBV15; size: NA; J: TRBJ2-1; CDR3: CATSKHYNEQFF
V: TRBV5-6; size: NA; J: TRBJ1-1; CDR3: CASSLLDSLNTEAFF
V: TRBV7-8; size: NA; J: TRBJ1-1; CDR3: CASSLADRVTEAFF
V: TRBV28; size: NA; J: TRBJ2-1; CDR3: CASSLGGGGQYNEQFF
V: TRBV18; size: NA; J: TRBJ1-5; CDR3: CASSPPSKTGFSNQPQHF
V: TRBV5-1; size: NA; J: TRBJ1-2; CDR3: CASSLTLGGDYGYTF
V: TRBV19; size: NA; J: TRBJ2-5; CDR3: CASSGRRGETQYF
V: TRBV14; size: NA; J: TRBJ2-7; CDR3: CASSRSTSGINEQYF
V: TRBV7-2; size: NA; J: TRBJ1-1; CDR3: CASSSWYTGGSTEAFF
V: TRBV5-1; size: NA; J: TRBJ2-6; CDR3: CASSLGQVGANVLTF
V: TRBV6-5; size: NA; J: TRBJ1-5; CDR3: CASSRDRNQPQHF
V: TRBV7-2; size: NA; J: TRBJ1-2; CDR3: CASSRTGDVRSIVNYGYTF
V: TRBV24-1; size: NA; J: TRBJ1-5; CDR3: CATSDGDNSPNQPQHF
V: TRBV2; size: NA; J: TRBJ1-5; CDR3: CASTDSGNQPQHF
V: TRBV3-1/TRBV3-2; size: NA; J: TRBJ2-1; CDR3: CASSQVGGSYNEQFF
V: TRBV28; size: NA; J: TRBJ1-2; CDR3: CASSSGGRGGYTF
V: TRBV12-3/TRBV12-4; size: NA; J: TRBJ1-6; CDR3: CASSTYDNSPLHF
V: TRBV10-2; size: NA; J: TRBJ2-1; CDR3: CASRAGLAGAYNEQFF